Below are 20 T cell receptor beta chains sequenced from a single sample in a study of shared clonotypes between healthy human individuals (TCRdb year 2020). Library method: the immunoSEQ multiplex PCR assay. Entries here come from immuneACCESS through TCRdb and include only in-frame sequences with V and J called. Some clones fail to appear in such tables; in the studies checked, an unresolved V gene covers under half of the shortfall, and the cause of the remainder is unknown. The sample data list about 2.4 million clones, and 90% to 95% of these were observed just once. About 0.34% of the sample is in the top ten clones. Sequenced material: naive CD4+ T cells from PBMCs. The label giving this sample's cell subset or site can be read as: CD45RA+ positively selected. The receptors stem from a young man in good health. Some clones in this sample may be carry-over from other donors' samples.

The CDR3: CASSLATWDTQYF. Here the CDR3 DNA reads TGTGCCAGCAGCTTAGCAACATGGGATACGCAGTATTTT. This chain joins TRBV7-9 and TRBJ2-3; no firm D call. The V end lost 0 bases, the J end lost 6 bases, and 7 bases lay between the germline ends. The germline V gene has CDR1 SEHNR and CDR2 FQNEAQ (reference sequence). This CDR3 is built from 13 residues.

The chain links TRBV27 to TRBJ2-7, with 9 bases lining up with TRBD1. Germline loops: CDR1 MNHEY, CDR2 SMNVEV (reference sequence). V lost 5 bases, J lost 12 bases, and 17 bases stayed unmatched. The CDR3 runs 15 residues. The CDR3 region has the DNA TGTGCCAGCAGTCCCCGGGACAGGGTGACGCGGGAGTGGTACTTC. It translates to CASSPRDRVTREWYF.

J is TRBJ1-3 and V is TRBV6-1; D remains unclear. V lost 5 bases, J lost 8 bases, and 10 bases lay in between. The CDR3 has 12 residues. Germline loops: CDR1 MNHNS, CDR2 SASEGT. The DNA for the CDR3 is TGTGCCAGCAGTCGTACACCGGACACCATATATTTT. This codes for CASSRTPDTIYF.

This rearrangement joins TRBV18 to TRBJ2-1; the D gene is possibly TRBD2 (6 bases). The V and J ends lost 5 bases and 8 bases respectively, with 13 bases between them. The germline V gene has CDR1 KGHSH and CDR2 LQKENI. CDR3 size: 13 residues. CDR3 residues: CASSIGTLDEQFF. CDR3 in DNA: TGTGCCAGCTCAATCGGGACTCTCGATGAGCAGTTCTTC.

A note on this clone: The same CDR3 also results from other DNA sequences found in this sample. The rearrangement uses TRBV18 and TRBJ1-1; 7 nucleotides match TRBD1. The length of the CDR3 is 15 residues. Per the germline V gene, CDR1 is KGHSH and CDR2 is LQKENI. The trim removed 1 base at V and 0 bases at J, leaving 2 bases unmatched. The CDR3 DNA is TGTGCCAGCTCACCACTAACAGGGGTGAACACTGAAGCTTTCTTT. Protein: CASSPLTGVNTEAFF.

The chain is built from TRBV2 and TRBJ2-3; 10 positions match TRBD2. With 6 bases clipped from V and 1 base from J, the junction kept 4 bases outside the gene matches. The CDR3 runs 15 residues. The V gene's germline CDR1 is SNHLY and CDR2 FYNNEI. CDR3 sequence (DNA): TGTGCCAGCAGGGGAGGACTAGCGGGCACAGATACGCAGTATTTT. This sequence encodes CASRGGLAGTDTQYF.

This chain joins TRBV7-2 and TRBJ1-2; D uncertain. Germline loops: CDR1 SGHTA, CDR2 FQGNSA. V gave up 0 bases and J gave up 0 bases, with 11 bases separating them. This CDR3 spans 16 amino acids. The CDR3 region is CASSLAWAGANYGYTF. CDR3 nucleotides: TGTGCCAGCAGCTTAGCGTGGGCGGGAGCTAACTATGGCTACACCTTC.

This chain links TRBV19 with TRBJ2-7; D may be TRBD2 (6 bases). Trimming pared 5 bases from V and 5 bases from J, leaving 19 bases between. Germline CDR1 LNHDA, CDR2 SQIVND (reference sequence). CDR3 length equals 15 residues. CDR3 region: CASSPRPERGDEQYF. CDR3 sequence (DNA): TGTGCCAGTAGTCCCCGGCCCGAGCGCGGGGACGAGCAGTACTTC.

The chain combines TRBV2 with TRBJ2-1; 13 nucleotides agree with TRBD2. The CDR3 consists of 15 residues. J lost 8 bases, V lost 6 bases, and 7 bases had no gene match. Looked up from germline, CDR1 is SNHLY and CDR2 is FYNNEI. The CDR3 sequence: CASRVLAGGTDEQFF. In DNA, the CDR3 is TGTGCCAGCAGGGTACTAGCGGGAGGGACCGATGAGCAGTTCTTC.

V usage is TRBV6-5 and J usage is TRBJ1-6; 7 nucleotides line up with TRBD1. CDR3 size: 14 residues. Germline V CDR1 and CDR2: MNHEY, SVGAGI. V lost 4 bases, J lost 10 bases, and 7 bases stayed unmatched. The CDR3 reads CASSSRGLGSPLHF. Here the CDR3 DNA reads TGTGCCAGCAGTTCCAGGGGGTTAGGATCACCCCTCCACTTT.

The chain uses TRBV6-6 and TRBJ1-2; no clear D. V was trimmed by 6 bases and J by 4 bases, leaving 15 bases between them. CDR1 MNHNY and CDR2 SVGAGI come from the germline V gene (reference sequence). This CDR3 is built from 14 residues. Written as DNA, the CDR3 is TGTGCCAGCAGCCCATTCCCTGATGCCTATGGCTACACCTTC. Translated: CASSPFPDAYGYTF.

This clone has just a few counts. The chain has TRBV28 and TRBJ1-1; the match to TRBD1 covers 8 bases. Germline CDR1 and CDR2: MDHEN and SYDVKM. The CDR3 runs to 14 residues. Trimming removed 6 bases from V and 12 bases from J; junction bases left unmatched: 15. CDR3 coding DNA: TGTGCCAGCAGAGATACAGGGGGTCGCCTCAGAACTTTCTTT. Protein sequence: CASRDTGGRLRTFF.

The chain recombines TRBV4-3 with TRBJ2-1; 11 bases map to TRBD2. J gave up 8 bases and V 7 bases, and 7 bases lay outside the gene matches. There are 14 residues in the CDR3. CDR1 is LGHNA, CDR2 YSLEER, per germline. The CDR3 here is CASTQLAGGDEQFF. CDR3 DNA: TGCGCCAGCACCCAGTTAGCGGGAGGGGATGAGCAGTTCTTC.

This rearrangement joins TRBV27 to TRBJ1-3; a weak D match, TRBD1 (5 bases). Germline CDR1 is MNHEY and CDR2 is SMNVEV (reference sequence). Deletions cut 5 bases from V and 0 bases from J, with 14 bases between. This CDR3 region has 16 residues. DNA for the CDR3: TGTGCCAGCAGTCCAGTGGGACGGGCCTCTGGAAACACCATATATTTT. Its translation is CASSPVGRASGNTIYF.

V usage is TRBV7-2 and J usage is TRBJ2-1; 8 nucleotides align to TRBD2. Germline-derived CDR1 and CDR2 are SGHTA and FQGNSA. V lost 5 bases to trimming and J lost 8 bases; unmatched junction nucleotides: 17. The CDR3 sequence is 17 residues long. The DNA of the CDR3 is TGTGCCAGCAGCCCCGCGGGGGGCGGGGCCCCTAGGGATGAGCAGTTCTTC. This sequence encodes CASSPAGGGAPRDEQFF.

The V gene is TRBV10-2, the J gene TRBJ2-5, with 7 positions matching TRBD1. CDR3 length: 15 residues. Germline V gene lookup returns CDR1 WSHSY and CDR2 SAAADI. V dropped 6 bases and J dropped 7; count of bases not matched to a gene: 14. The CDR3 protein is CASSTGQVHAGTQYF. The CDR3 DNA sequence: TGCGCCAGCAGCACCGGACAGGTCCACGCTGGGACCCAGTACTTC.

The chain carries TRBV30 and TRBJ2-2; D is unresolved. CDR3 length: 12 amino acids. Germline V gene sequence: CDR1 GTSNPN, CDR2 SVGIG (reference sequence). Trimming shortened V by 4 bases and J by 3 bases, and 6 bases separated the two germline ends. The CDR3 coding sequence is TGTGCCTGGAATGGGTACACCGGGGAGCTGTTTTTT. Its protein product is CAWNGYTGELFF.

The chain is built from TRBV9 and TRBJ2-1, with D maybe TRBD2 (5 bases). Looked up from germline, CDR1 is SGDLS and CDR2 is YYNGEE. The V end was cut by 0 bases, the J end by 5 bases, with 12 bases between. The CDR3 contains 15 residues. CDR3 DNA: TGTGCCAGCAGCGTAGGCGGAGCCGGGAACAATGAGCAGTTCTTC. Translated, it gives CASSVGGAGNNEQFF.

CDR3 amino acids: CASSPREVQPQHF. The CDR3 DNA reads TGTGCCAGCAGTCCACGAGAGGTTCAGCCCCAGCATTTT. The chain joins TRBV6-6 to TRBJ1-5; D is undetermined. V lost 5 bases and J lost 6, with 11 bases in between. The CDR3 consists of 13 residues. In germline, CDR1 is MNHNY, CDR2 SVGAGI (reference sequence).

The chain employs TRBV5-4 and TRBJ1-4; perhaps TRBD1 as D (6 bases). Trimming cost V 2 bases and J 0 bases, with 8 bases left between them. The CDR3 is 15 residues long. CDR1 and CDR2 (germline): SGHNT, YYREEE (reference sequence). The CDR3 DNA reads as TGTGCCAGCAGCTTTACAGGGTCAACTAATGAAAAACTGTTTTTT. Translating it yields CASSFTGSTNEKLFF.